This T cell receptor (beta chain) was found in a study of blood T cell repertoires in COVID-19. As for the study in general: There were acute and convalescent COVID-19 samples, and they came from the United States, Italy and Spain. PBMCs, B-cell-depleted T cells, or T cells were the source of the cDNA or gDNA that made up the material.

The CDR3 is 14 amino acids. Germline CDR1 is KGHSH and CDR2 is LQKENI. V lost 6 bases and J 5 bases, leaving 14 bases between the germline ends. Authors' methods: Amplifying reference gene primers gave estimates of nucleated cell counts. Here immunoSEQ multiplex PCR was the method, and the copy in TCRdb shows in-frame clones only, minus some. V, J and clone size are those of that table, while D and trimming were read from the DNA. The sample lists approximately 200,000 clones, approximately 90% occurring once. The V and J genes are TRBV18 and TRBJ1-3; the D gene is possibly TRBD1 (5 bases). This sequence originates from a man in his sixties who had recovered from COVID-19. Sequencing was carried out using peripheral blood. The CDR3 DNA reads as TGTGCCAGCTCCCCCCCGGCGGACAGAAACACCATATATTTT. It encodes CASSPPADRNTIYF.